These 2 T cell receptor beta chains were sequenced from one sample in a study of neurological immune-mediated disorders. Time point indicated: longitudinal time-point 3. TCRdb analysed the 5' RACE reads with MiXCR anew, one entry per CDR3 protein. The sample has fewer than 85,000 distinct CDR3 sequences; about 4.3% are singletons. The sequenced sample was PBMCs. The receptors originated from a woman in her sixties with multiple sclerosis.

This clonotype was counted many times. The rearrangement joins TRBV12-3 or TRBV12-4 to TRBJ2-3; 9 positions match TRBD2. The J segment lost 4 bases and the V segment lost 7 bases, leaving 21 bases of the junction unmatched. This CDR3 contains 19 residues. DNA of the CDR3: TGTGCCAGCATCCTAATTAGCGGGAGCGGCCTATTGCTTTCAGATACGCAGTATTTT. As protein: CASILISGSGLLLSDTQYF.

This chain joins TRBV2 and TRBJ2-7; TRBD1 or TRBD2 may be the D gene (7 bases each). Trimming removed 10 bases from V and 2 bases from J, with 18 bases in between. The CDR3 runs to 14 residues. Germline CDR1 and CDR2: SNHLY and FYNNEI. The CDR3 DNA follows: TGTGCCACCCAAAGCGGGACAGTAGCCTACGAGCAGTACTTC. It specifies CATQSGTVAYEQYF.